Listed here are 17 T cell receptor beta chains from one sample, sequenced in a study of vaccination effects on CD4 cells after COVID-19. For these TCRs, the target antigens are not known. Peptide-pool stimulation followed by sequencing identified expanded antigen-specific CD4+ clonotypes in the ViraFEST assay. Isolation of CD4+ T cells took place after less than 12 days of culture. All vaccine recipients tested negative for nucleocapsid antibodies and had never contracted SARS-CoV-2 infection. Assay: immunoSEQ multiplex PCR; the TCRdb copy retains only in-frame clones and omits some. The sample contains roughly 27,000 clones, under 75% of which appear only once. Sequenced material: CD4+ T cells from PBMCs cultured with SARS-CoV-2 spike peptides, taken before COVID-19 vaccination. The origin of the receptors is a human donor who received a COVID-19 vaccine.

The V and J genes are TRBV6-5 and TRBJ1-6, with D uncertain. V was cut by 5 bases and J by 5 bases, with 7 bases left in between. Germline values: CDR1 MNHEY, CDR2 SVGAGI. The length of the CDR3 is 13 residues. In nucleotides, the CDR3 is TGTGCCAGCAGTACTCAAGATAATTCACCCCTCCACTTT. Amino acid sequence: CASSTQDNSPLHF.

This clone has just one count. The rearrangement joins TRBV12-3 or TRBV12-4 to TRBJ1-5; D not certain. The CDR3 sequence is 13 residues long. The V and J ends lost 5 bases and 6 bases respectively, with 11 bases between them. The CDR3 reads CASSQQSGQPQHF. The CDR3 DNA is TGTGCCAGCAGTCAGCAATCGGGTCAGCCCCAGCATTTT.

The CDR3 reads CAWGWTGRNTEAFF. CDR3 nucleotides: TGTGCCTGGGGGTGGACGGGGAGGAACACTGAAGCTTTCTTT. The chain uses TRBV30 and TRBJ1-1; no clear D. Trimming took off 5 bases at V and 1 base at J, with 14 bases between the two ends. The CDR3 contains 14 residues. CDR1 GTSNPN and CDR2 SVGIG come from the germline V gene (reference sequence).

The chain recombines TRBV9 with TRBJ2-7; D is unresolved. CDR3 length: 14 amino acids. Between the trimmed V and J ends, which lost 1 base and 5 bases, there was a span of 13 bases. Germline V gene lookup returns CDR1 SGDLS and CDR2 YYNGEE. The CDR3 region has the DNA TGTGCCAGCAGCGTACTGCCTCTGGGGAACGAGCAGTACTTC. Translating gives CASSVLPLGNEQYF.

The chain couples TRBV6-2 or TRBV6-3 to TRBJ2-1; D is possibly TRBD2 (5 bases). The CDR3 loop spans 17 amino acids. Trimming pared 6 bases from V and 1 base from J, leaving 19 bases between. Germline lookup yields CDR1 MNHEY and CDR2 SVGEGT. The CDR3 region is CASSPNWWAGSYNEQFF. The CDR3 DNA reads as TGTGCCAGCAGCCCCAATTGGTGGGCGGGTTCCTACAATGAGCAGTTCTTC.

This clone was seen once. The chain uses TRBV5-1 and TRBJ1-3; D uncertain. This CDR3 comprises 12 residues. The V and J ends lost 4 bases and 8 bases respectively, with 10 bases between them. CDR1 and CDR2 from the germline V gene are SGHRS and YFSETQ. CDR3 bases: TGCGCCAGCAGCCCGGGCCTGGACACCATATATTTT. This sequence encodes CASSPGLDTIYF. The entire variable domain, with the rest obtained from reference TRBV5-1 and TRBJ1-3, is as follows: KAGVTQTPRYLIKTRGQQVTLSCSPISGHRSVSWYQQTPGQGLQFLFEYFSETQRNKGNFPGRFSGRQFSNSRSEMNVSTLELGDSALYLCASSPGLDTIYFGEGSWLTVV.

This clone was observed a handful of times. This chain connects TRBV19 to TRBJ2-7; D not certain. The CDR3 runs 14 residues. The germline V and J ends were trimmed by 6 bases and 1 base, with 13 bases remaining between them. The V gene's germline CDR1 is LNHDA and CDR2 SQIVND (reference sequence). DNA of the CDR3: TGTGCCAGTAGATCCGGCTCGGAGTCCTACGAGCAGTACTTC. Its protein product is CASRSGSESYEQYF.

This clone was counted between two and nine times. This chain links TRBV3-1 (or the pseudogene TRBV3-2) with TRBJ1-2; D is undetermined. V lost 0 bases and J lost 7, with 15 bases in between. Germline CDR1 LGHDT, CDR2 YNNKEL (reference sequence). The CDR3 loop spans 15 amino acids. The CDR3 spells CASSQDTPGPRGYTF. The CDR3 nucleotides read TGTGCCAGCAGCCAAGATACTCCGGGCCCCCGTGGCTACACCTTC.

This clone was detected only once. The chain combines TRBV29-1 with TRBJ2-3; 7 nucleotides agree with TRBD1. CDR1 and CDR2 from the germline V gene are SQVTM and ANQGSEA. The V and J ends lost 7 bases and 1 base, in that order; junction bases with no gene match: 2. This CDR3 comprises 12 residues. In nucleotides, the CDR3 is TGCAGCGGAGGGACAGGCACAGATACGCAGTATTTT. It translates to CSGGTGTDTQYF.

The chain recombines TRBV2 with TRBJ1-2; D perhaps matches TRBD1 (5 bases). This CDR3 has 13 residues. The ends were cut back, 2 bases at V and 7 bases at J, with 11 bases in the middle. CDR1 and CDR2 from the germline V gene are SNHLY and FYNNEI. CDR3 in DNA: TGTGCCAGCAGTGAAACAGCAGGGAGTGGCTACACCTTC. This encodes CASSETAGSGYTF. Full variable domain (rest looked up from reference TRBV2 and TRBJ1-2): EPEVTQTPSHQVTQMGQEVILRCVPISNHLYFYWYRQILGQKVEFLVSFYNNEISEKSEIFDDQFSVERPDGSNFTLKIRSTKLEDSAMYFCASSETAGSGYTFGSGTRLTVV.

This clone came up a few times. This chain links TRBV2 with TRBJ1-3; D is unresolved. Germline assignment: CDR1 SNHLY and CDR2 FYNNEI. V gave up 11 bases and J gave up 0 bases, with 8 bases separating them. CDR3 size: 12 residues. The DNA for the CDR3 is TGTGCCTTTAAGGCCTCTGGAAACACCATATATTTT. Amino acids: CAFKASGNTIYF.

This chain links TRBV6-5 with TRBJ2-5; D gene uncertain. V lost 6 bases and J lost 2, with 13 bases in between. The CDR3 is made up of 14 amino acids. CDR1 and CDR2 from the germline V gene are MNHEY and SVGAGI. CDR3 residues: CASRLTYSQETQYF. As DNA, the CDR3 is TGTGCCAGCAGACTGACATATTCTCAAGAGACCCAGTACTTC.

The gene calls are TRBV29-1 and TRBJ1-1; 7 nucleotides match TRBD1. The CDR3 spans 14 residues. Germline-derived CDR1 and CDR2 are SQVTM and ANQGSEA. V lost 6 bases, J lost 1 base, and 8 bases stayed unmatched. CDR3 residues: CSVPLQGSNTEAFF. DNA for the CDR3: TGCAGCGTACCCTTACAGGGGTCGAACACTGAAGCTTTCTTT.

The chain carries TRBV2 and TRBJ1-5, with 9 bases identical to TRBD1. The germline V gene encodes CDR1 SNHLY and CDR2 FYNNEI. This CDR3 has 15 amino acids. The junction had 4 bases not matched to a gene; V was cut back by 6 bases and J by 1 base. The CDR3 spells CASRGTGGSNQPQHF. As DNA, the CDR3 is TGTGCCAGCAGAGGAACAGGGGGCAGCAATCAGCCCCAGCATTTT.

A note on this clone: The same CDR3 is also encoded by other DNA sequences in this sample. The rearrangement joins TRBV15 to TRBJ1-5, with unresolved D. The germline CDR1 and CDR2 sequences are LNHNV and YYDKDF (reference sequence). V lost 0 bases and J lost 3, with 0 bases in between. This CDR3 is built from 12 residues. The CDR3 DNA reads TGTGCCACCAGCAGAGACAATCAGCCCCAGCATTTT. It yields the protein CATSRDNQPQHF.

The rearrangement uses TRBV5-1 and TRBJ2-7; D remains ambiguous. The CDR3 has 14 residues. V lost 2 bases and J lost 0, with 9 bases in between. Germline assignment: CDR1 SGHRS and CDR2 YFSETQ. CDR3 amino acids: CASSFAFLSYEQYF. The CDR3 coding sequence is TGCGCCAGCAGCTTTGCATTTCTCTCCTACGAGCAGTACTTC.

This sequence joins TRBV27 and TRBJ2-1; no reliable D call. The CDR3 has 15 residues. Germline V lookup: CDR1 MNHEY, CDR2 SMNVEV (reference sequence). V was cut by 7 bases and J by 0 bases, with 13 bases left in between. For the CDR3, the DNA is TGTGCCAGCACCCTTTCCCTGCACTCCTACAATGAGCAGTTCTTC. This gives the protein CASTLSLHSYNEQFF.